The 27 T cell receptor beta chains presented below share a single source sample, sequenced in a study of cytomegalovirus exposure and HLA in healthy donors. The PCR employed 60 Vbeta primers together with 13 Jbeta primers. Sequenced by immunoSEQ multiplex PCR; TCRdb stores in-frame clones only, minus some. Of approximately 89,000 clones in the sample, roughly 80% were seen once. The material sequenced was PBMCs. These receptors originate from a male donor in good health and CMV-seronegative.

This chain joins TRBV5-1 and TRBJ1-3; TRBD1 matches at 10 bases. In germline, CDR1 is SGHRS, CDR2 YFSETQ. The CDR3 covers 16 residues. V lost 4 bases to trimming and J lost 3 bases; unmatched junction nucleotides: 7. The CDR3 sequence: CASSTRGQGDGNTIYF. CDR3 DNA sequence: TGCGCCAGCAGCACCAGAGGACAGGGGGATGGAAACACCATATATTTT.

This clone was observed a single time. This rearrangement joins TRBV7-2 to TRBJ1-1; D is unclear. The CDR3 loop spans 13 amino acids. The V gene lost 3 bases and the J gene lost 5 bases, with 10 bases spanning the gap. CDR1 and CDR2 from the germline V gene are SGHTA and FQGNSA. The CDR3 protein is CASSFTKETEAFF. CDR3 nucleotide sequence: TGTGCCAGCAGCTTTACAAAGGAGACTGAAGCTTTCTTT.

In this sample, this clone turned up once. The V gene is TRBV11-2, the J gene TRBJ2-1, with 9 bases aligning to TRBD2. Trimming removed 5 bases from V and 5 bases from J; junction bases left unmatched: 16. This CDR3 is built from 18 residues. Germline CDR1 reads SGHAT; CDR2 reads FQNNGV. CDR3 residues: CASSPEGGRALVNNEQFF. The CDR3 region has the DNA TGTGCCAGCAGCCCAGAGGGCGGGAGGGCCCTCGTAAACAATGAGCAGTTCTTC.

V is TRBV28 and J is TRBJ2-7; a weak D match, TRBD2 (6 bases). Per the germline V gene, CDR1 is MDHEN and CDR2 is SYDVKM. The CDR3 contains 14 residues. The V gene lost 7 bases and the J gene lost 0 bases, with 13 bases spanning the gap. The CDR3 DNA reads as TGTGCCAGCAAACCGGAGGGCAACTCCTACGAGCAGTACTTC. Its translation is CASKPEGNSYEQYF.

In DNA, the CDR3 is TGTGCCAGCAGCTCAAGACTAGAGACCTACGAGCAGTACTTC. It codes for CASSSRLETYEQYF. The rearrangement links TRBV7-2 to TRBJ2-7; tentative D call: TRBD2 (6 bases). The CDR3 has 14 residues. CDR1 and CDR2 from the germline V gene are SGHTA and FQGNSA. Trimming left V 4 bases short and J 2 bases short, with 12 bases between.

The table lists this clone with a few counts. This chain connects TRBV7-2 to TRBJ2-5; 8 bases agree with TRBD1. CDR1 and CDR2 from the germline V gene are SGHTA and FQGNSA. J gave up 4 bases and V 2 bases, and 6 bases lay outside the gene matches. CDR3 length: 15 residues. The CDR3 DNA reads TGTGCCAGCAGCTTACAGGGGGCGCAGGGAGAGACCCAGTACTTC. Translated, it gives CASSLQGAQGETQYF. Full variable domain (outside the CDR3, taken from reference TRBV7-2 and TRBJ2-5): GAGVSQSPSNKVTEKGKDVELRCDPISGHTALYWYRQSLGQGLEFLIYFQGNSAPDKSGLPSDRFSAERTGGSVSTLTIQRTQQEDSAVYLCASSLQGAQGETQYFGPGTRLLVL.

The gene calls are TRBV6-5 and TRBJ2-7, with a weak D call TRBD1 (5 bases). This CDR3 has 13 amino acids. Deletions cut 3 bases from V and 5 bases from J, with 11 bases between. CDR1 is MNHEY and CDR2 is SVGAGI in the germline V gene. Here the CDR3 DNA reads TGTGCCAGCAGTTATGGGGCTCGGAACGAGCAGTACTTC. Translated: CASSYGARNEQYF.

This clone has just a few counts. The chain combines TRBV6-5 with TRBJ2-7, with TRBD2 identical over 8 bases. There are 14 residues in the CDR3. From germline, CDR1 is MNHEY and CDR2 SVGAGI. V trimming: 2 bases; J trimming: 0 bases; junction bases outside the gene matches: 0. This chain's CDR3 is CASSYGTSSYEQYF. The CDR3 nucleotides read TGTGCCAGCAGTTACGGGACTAGCTCCTACGAGCAGTACTTC.

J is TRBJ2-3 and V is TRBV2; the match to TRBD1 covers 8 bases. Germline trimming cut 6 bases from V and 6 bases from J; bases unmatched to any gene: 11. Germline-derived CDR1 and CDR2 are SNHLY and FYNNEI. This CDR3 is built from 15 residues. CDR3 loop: CASRPGGKIGDTQYF. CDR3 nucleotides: TGTGCCAGCAGACCAGGGGGCAAGATTGGGGATACGCAGTATTTT.

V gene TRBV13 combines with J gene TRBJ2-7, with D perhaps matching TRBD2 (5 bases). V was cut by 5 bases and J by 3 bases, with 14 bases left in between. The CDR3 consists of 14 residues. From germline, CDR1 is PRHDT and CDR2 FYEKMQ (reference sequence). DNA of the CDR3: TGTGCCAGCAGCCAAGCCCCCGGGAACTACGAGCAGTACTTC. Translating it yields CASSQAPGNYEQYF.

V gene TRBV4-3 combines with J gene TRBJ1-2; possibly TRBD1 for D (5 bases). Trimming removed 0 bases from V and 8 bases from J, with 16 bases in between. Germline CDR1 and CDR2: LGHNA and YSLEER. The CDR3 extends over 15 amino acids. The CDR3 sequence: CASSQDRGGVEGYTF. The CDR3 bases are TGCGCCAGCAGCCAAGATCGGGGGGGGGTCGAAGGCTACACCTTC.

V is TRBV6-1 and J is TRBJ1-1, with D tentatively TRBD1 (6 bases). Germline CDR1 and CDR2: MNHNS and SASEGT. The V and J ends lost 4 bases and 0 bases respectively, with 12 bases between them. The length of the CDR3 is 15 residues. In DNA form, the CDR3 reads TGTGCCAGCAGTGGACCAGGGGCGATGAACACTGAAGCTTTCTTT. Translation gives CASSGPGAMNTEAFF.

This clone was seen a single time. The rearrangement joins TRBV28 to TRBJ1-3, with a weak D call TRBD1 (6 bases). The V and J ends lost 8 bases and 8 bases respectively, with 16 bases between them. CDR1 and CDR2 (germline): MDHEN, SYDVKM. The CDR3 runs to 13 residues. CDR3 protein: CASQTKQGYTIYF. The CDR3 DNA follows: TGTGCCAGCCAGACCAAACAGGGTTACACCATATATTTT.

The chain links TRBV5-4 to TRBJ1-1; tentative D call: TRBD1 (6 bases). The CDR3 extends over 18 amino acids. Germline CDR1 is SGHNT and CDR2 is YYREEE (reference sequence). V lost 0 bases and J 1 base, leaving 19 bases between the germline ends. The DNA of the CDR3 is TGTGCCAGCAGCTTGGGAGTAGGGACACTAACAGGGAACACTGAAGCTTTCTTT. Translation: CASSLGVGTLTGNTEAFF.

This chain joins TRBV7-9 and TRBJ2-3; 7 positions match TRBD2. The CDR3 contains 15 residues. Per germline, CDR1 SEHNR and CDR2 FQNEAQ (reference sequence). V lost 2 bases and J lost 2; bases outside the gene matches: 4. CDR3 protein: CASSLSGRVTDTQYF. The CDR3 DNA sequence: TGTGCCAGCAGCTTAAGTGGGAGGGTCACAGATACGCAGTATTTT.

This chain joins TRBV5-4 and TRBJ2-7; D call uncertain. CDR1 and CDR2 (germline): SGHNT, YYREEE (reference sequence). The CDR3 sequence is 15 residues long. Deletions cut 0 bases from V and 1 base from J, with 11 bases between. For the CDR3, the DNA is TGTGCCAGCAGCTTGGAGCCCACCGCATCCTACGAGCAGTACTTC. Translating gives CASSLEPTASYEQYF. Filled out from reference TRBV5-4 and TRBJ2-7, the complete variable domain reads ETGVTQSPTHLIKTRGQQVTLRCSSQSGHNTVSWYQQALGQGPQFIFQYYREEENGRGNFPPRFSGLQFPNYSSELNVNALELDDSALYLCASSLEPTASYEQYFGPGTRLTVT.

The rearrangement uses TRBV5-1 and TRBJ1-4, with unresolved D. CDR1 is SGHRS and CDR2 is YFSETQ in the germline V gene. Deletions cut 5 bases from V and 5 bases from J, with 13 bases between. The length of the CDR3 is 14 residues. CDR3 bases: TGCGCCAGCAGTCCGGAGAGCACAAATGAAAAACTGTTTTTT. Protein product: CASSPESTNEKLFF.

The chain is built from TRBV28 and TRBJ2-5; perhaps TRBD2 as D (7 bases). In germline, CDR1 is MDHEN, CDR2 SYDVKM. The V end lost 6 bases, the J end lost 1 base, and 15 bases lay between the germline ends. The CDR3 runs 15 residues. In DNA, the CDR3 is TGTGCCAGCAGCCTCGGGGGGCTCAGCCAAGAGACCCAGTACTTC. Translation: CASSLGGLSQETQYF.

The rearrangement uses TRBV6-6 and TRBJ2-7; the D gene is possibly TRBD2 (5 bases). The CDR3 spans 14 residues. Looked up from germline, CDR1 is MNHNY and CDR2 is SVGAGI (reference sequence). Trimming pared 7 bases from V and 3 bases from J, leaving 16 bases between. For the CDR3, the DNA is TGTGCCAGCAAGACACTAGGCAGCTTCTACGAGCAGTACTTC. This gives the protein CASKTLGSFYEQYF.

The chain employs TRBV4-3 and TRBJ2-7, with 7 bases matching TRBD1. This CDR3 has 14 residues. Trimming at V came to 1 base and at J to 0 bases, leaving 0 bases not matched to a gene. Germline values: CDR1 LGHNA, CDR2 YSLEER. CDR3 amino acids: CASSQGDSSYEQYF. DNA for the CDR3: TGCGCCAGCAGCCAAGGGGACAGCTCCTACGAGCAGTACTTC.

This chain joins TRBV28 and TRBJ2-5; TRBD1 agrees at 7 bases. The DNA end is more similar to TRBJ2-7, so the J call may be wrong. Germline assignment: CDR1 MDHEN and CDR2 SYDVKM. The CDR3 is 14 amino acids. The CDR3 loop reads CASSPRQGSYEQYF. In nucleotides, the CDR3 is TGTGCCAGCAGTCCAAGACAGGGTTCCTACGAGCAGTACTTC.

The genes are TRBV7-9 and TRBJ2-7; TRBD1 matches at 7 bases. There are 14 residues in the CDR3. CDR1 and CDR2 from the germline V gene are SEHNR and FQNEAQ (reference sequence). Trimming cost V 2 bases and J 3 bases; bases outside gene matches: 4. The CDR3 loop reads CASSLRQGIYEQYF. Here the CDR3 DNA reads TGTGCCAGCAGCTTAAGACAGGGTATCTACGAGCAGTACTTC. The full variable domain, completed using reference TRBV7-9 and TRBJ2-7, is DTGVSQNPRHKITKRGQNVTFRCDPISEHNRLYWYRQTLGQGPEFLTYFQNEAQLEKSRLLSDRFSAERPKGSFSTLEIQRTEQGDSAMYLCASSLRQGIYEQYFGPGTRLTVT.

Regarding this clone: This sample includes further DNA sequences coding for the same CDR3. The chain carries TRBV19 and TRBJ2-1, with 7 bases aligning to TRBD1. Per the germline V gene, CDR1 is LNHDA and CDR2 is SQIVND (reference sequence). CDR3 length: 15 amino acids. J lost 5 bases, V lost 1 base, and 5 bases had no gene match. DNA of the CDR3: TGTGCCAGTAGTATAGGGGGACAGCCAGACAATGAGCAGTTCTTC. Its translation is CASSIGGQPDNEQFF.

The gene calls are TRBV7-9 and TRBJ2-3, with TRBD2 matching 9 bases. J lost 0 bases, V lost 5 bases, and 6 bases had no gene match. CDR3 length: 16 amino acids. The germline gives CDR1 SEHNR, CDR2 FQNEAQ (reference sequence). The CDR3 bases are TGTGCCAGCAGCGAAAGCGGGGGGCTTAGCACAGATACGCAGTATTTT. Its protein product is CASSESGGLSTDTQYF. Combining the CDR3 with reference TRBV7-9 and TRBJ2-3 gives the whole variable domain DTGVSQNPRHKITKRGQNVTFRCDPISEHNRLYWYRQTLGQGPEFLTYFQNEAQLEKSRLLSDRFSAERPKGSFSTLEIQRTEQGDSAMYLCASSESGGLSTDTQYFGPGTRLTVL.

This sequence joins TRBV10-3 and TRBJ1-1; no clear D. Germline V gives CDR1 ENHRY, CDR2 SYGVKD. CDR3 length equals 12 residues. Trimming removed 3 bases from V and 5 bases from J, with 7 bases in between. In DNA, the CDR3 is TGTGCCATCAGTGAATCGGGGACTGAAGCTTTCTTT. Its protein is CAISESGTEAFF.

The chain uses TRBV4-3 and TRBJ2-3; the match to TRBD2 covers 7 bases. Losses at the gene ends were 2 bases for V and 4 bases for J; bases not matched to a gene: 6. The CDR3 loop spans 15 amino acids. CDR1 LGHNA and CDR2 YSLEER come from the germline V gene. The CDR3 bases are TGCGCCAGCAGCCAACTGACGGGGGGTTCAGATACGCAGTATTTT. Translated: CASSQLTGGSDTQYF.

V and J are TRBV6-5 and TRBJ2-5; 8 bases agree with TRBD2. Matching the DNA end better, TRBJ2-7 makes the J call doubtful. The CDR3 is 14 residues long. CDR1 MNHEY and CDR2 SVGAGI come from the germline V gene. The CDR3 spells CASFSGTRPYEQYF. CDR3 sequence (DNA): TGTGCCAGTTTTTCCGGGACTAGACCATACGAGCAGTACTTC.